What follows is one T cell receptor beta chain and its context. The data stem from a study of CD8 T cells in Susac syndrome. The CDR3 spans 13 residues. Per the germline V gene, CDR1 is SGHVS and CDR2 is FQNEAQ. V gave up 3 bases and J gave up 6 bases, with 11 bases separating them. Reverse transcription used roughly 0.45 to 1 ug RNA and random hexamers. TCRdb used MiXCR to reprocess the immunoSEQ multiplex PCR reads, holding one entry per CDR3 protein. The profile shows some 200,000 distinct CDR3 sequences, about 95% of them singletons. The chain employs TRBV7-8 and TRBJ1-1; possibly TRBD1 for D (5 bases). This clonotype was obtained from a human donor in good health. Sequencing was done on a sample of CD4+ T cells from PBMCs. CDR3 sequence (DNA): TGTGCCAGCAGCTTCGGGGGAAGCGCTGAAGCTTTCTTT. This gives the protein CASSFGGSAEAFF.